This T cell receptor beta chain was sequenced in a study of blood T cell repertoires in COVID-19. Only in-frame clones appear in the TCRdb table, and some are missing; sequencing was by immunoSEQ multiplex PCR. The sample lists roughly 150,000 clones, roughly four fifths occurring once. The CDR3 is 16 residues long. Germline assignment: CDR1 SGHTA and CDR2 FQGNSA. V was clipped by 4 bases and J by 0 bases, with 14 bases between them. The chain is built from TRBV7-2 and TRBJ2-3, with TRBD1 as a possible D gene (6 bases). Sequenced input: PBMCs or T cells enriched from blood (not recorded which). This sequence originates from a man aged 45-60 years who had recovered from COVID-19. CDR3 sequence reads: CASSSFPRGSTDTQYF. DNA for the CDR3: TGTGCCAGCAGCTCGTTCCCCAGGGGTAGCACAGATACGCAGTATTTT.